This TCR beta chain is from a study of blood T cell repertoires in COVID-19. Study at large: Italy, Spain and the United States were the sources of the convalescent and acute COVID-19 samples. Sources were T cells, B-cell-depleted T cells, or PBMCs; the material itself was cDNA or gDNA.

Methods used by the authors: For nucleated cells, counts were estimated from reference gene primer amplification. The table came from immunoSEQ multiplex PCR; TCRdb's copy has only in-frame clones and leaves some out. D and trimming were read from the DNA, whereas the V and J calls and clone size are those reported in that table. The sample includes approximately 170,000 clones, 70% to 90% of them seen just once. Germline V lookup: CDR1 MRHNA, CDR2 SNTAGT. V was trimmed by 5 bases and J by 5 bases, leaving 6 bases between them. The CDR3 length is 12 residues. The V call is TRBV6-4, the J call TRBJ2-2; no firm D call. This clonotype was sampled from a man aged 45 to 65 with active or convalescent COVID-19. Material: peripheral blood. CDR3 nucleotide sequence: TGTGCCAGCAGTCCAACTACCGGGGAGCTGTTTTTT. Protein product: CASSPTTGELFF.